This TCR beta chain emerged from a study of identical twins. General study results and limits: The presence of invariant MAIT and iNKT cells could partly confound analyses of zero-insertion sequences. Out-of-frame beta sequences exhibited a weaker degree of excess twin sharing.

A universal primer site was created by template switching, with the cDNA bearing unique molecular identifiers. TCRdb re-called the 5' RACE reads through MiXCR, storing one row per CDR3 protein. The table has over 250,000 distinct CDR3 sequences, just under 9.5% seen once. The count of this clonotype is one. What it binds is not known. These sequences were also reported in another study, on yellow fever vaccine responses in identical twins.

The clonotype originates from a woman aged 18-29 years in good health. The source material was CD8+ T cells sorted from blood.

The chain's CDR3 is CASSLLQGGGNNEQFF. CDR3 nucleotide sequence: TGCGCCAGCAGCCTCCTACAGGGAGGGGGCAACAATGAGCAGTTCTTC. The chain employs TRBV4-3 and TRBJ2-1, with D possibly being TRBD1 or TRBD2 (7 bases each). The V gene lost 4 bases and the J gene lost 5 bases, with 18 bases spanning the gap. Germline values: CDR1 LGHNA, CDR2 YSLEER. The CDR3 length is 16 residues.